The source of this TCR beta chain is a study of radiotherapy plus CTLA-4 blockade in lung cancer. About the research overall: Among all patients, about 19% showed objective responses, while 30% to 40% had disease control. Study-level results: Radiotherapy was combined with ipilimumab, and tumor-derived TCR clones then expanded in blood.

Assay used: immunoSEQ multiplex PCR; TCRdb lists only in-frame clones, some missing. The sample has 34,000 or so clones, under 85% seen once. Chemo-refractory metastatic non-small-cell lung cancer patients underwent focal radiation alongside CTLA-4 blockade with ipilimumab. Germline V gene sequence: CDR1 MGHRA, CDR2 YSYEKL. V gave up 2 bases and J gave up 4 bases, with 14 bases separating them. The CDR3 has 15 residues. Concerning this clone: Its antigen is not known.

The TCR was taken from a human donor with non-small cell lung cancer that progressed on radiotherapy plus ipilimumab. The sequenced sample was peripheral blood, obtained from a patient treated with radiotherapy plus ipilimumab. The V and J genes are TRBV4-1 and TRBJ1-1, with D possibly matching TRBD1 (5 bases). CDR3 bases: TGCGCCAGCAGCCAACCCCCCACAGGTAGCACTGAAGCTTTCTTT. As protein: CASSQPPTGSTEAFF.